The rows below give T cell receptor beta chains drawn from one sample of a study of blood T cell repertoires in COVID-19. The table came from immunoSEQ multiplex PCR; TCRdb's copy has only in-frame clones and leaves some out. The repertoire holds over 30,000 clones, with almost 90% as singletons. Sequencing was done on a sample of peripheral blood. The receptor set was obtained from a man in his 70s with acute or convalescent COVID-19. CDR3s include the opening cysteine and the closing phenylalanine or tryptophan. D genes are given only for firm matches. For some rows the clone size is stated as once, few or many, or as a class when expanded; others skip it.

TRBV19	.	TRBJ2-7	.	TGTGCCAGTAGTATAGCGGTAGAGGGTTACGAGCAGTACTTC	CASSIAVEGYEQYF
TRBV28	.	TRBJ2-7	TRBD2	TGTGCCAGCAGGGGCGGGGGGCCCTACGAGCAGTACTTC	CASRGGGPYEQYF
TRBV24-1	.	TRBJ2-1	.	TGTGCCACCAGTGATTCGGGGTACAATGAGCAGTTCTTC	CATSDSGYNEQFF
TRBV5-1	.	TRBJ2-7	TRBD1	TGCGCCAGCAGCTTCCTCTCCCGGGACAGGACCTACGAGCAGTACTTC	CASSFLSRDRTYEQYF
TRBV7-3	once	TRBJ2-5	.	TGTGCCAGCAGCTTAAGCGGTTTGGAGGAAGAGACCCAGTACTTC	CASSLSGLEEETQYF
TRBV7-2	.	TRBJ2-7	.	TGTGCCAGCAGCGCATCGGGGTCCGAGCAGTACTTC	CASSASGSEQYF
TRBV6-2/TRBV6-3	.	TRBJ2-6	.	TGTGCCAGCAGTTACTCGATGGCCGGGGCCAACGTCCTGACTTTC	CASSYSMAGANVLTF
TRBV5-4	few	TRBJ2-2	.	TGTGCCAGCAGCCTGGAGGGGGGGCGGACCGGGGAGCTGTTTTTT	CASSLEGGRTGELFF
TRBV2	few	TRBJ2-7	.	TGTGCCAGCAGCCCCATGGAGATTTACGAGCAGTACTTC	CASSPMEIYEQYF
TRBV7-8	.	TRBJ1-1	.	TGTGCCAGCAGCTTAGAGGTAGGGGCAGCCCACTTGAACACTGAAGCTTTCTTT	CASSLEVGAAHLNTEAFF
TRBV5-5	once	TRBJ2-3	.	TGTGCCAGCAGCTTGGCTCTCAGAATCAGCACAGATACGCAGTATTTT	CASSLALRISTDTQYF